The entry below gives a single TCR beta chain sequence along with its context. In germline, CDR1 is GTSNPN, CDR2 SVGIG (reference sequence). The CDR3 spans 12 residues. Trimming removed 8 bases at V and 3 bases at J, with 13 bases between. The data stem from a study of blood T cell repertoires in COVID-19. Sequencing used immunoSEQ multiplex PCR; TCRdb keeps in-frame clones, though not all of them. The table has fewer than 350,000 clones, approximately 83% seen once. The V gene is TRBV30, the J gene TRBJ1-1, with D perhaps matching TRBD1 (5 bases). The clonotype originates from a woman in her twenties or thirties who had recovered from COVID-19. The sample was peripheral blood. Written as DNA, the CDR3 is TGTGCCAGCCACAGGACCCACACTGAAGCTTTCTTT. Translation gives CASHRTHTEAFF.